These T cell receptor beta chains were read from a single sample in a study of human T cells and chemical hapten exposure. Using its own MiXCR run on the RACE reads, TCRdb lists one record per CDR3 protein. The sample records approximately 260,000 distinct CDR3 sequences, around 9.3% being singletons. The sample was whole blood, taken in connection with sensitization to the hapten diphenylcyclopropenone (DPC). All receptors come from a woman between 35 and 50 years old with alopecia areata. Some clones in this sample may be carry-over from other donors' samples. Each CDR3 is given with its conserved first and last residue. Fields, in order: J gene, clone size, V gene, D gene, CDR3 DNA, CDR3 protein. The D gene is left open where the match is weak. Not every row has a clone size; where given, it reads once, few, many or a size class.

TRBJ2-5	-	TRBV7-2	-	TGTGCCAGCAACCTAGGTGGCGGGGGCTACCAAGAGACCCAGTACTTC	CASNLGGGGYQETQYF
TRBJ2-2	-	TRBV12-3/TRBV12-4	-	TGTGCCAGCAGTCCCCGTTACGGGGAGCTGTTTTTT	CASSPRYGELFF
TRBJ2-3	-	TRBV20-1	-	TGCAGTGCTCCGACTAGTGCCGATACGCAGTATTTT	CSAPTSADTQYF
TRBJ2-2	few	TRBV20-1	TRBD2	TGCAGTGCTAGAGGCGGGAGCGATAACACCGGGGAGCTGTTTTTT	CSARGGSDNTGELFF
TRBJ1-5	-	TRBV4-1	-	TGCGCCAGCGCGATGGGCGGTGGGCTCGATCAGCCCCAGCATTTT	CASAMGGGLDQPQHF
TRBJ2-7	-	TRBV13	-	TGTGCCAGCAGCTTAGGCCTGGGGGCCCTCTACGAGCAGTACTTC	CASSLGLGALYEQYF
TRBJ1-2	few	TRBV9	-	TGTGCCAGCAGCGTAGTGACGGAGTACACCTTC	CASSVVTEYTF
TRBJ2-1	-	TRBV6-2/TRBV6-3	TRBD1	TGTGCCAGCAGTTACTCTAGGACAGGGGGCTACAATGAGCAGTTCTTC	CASSYSRTGGYNEQFF
TRBJ1-6	-	TRBV7-2	-	TGTGCCAGCAGCTCTGGGACAAGATGGGATTCACCCCTCCACTTT	CASSSGTRWDSPLHF
TRBJ1-6	few	TRBV3-1	-	TGTGCCAGCAGCCAAGTGAAGGATAATTCACCCCTCCACTTT	CASSQVKDNSPLHF